These T cell receptor beta chains were read from a single sample in a study of technical replicates of blood from four donors. TCRdb's table, derived via immunoSEQ multiplex PCR, lists solely in-frame clones and lacks some. The table includes around 76,000 clones, 95% to 99% detected once. Material: T cells isolated from PBMCs. The receptors originated from a human donor in good health. The CDR3 runs from the conserved cysteine through the conserved F or W. A D gene is named only where the DNA matches it firmly. Clone size is stated in some rows and not others, as once, few, many or a class when expanded.

j_call clone_size v_call d_call cdr3_aa cdr3_nt
TRBJ2-2 NA TRBV27 TRBD2 CASSLSGGTGELFF TGTGCCAGCAGTCTATCGGGGGGTACCGGGGAGCTGTTTTTT
TRBJ1-1 once TRBV7-9 NA CASSRPERGNTEAFF TGTGCCAGCAGCCGCCCGGAACGGGGGAACACTGAAGCTTTCTTT
TRBJ2-6 NA TRBV30 NA CAWSVQRSSSGANVLTF TGTGCCTGGAGTGTTCAGCGGTCGTCTTCTGGGGCCAACGTCCTGACTTTC
TRBJ2-1 NA TRBV7-8 NA CASSLEGVWSEQFF TGTGCCAGCAGCTTAGAAGGGGTTTGGAGTGAGCAGTTCTTC
TRBJ1-5 NA TRBV27 TRBD1 CASSLFYADRLNQPQHF TGTGCCAGCAGTTTATTCTATGCGGACAGGCTGAATCAGCCCCAGCATTTT
TRBJ2-1 NA TRBV11-2 TRBD1 CASSLAGQGAYNEQFF TGTGCCAGCAGCTTAGCGGGACAGGGGGCATACAATGAGCAGTTCTTC
TRBJ2-1 NA TRBV20-1 NA CSAGSDEQFF TGCAGTGCTGGGAGTGATGAGCAGTTCTTC
TRBJ2-5 NA TRBV6-5 TRBD2 CASSSGTSGSLETQYF TGTGCCAGCAGTTCCGGGACTAGCGGGAGTCTTGAGACCCAGTACTTC
TRBJ2-7 NA TRBV11-2 NA CASSLYRDEQYF TGTGCCAGCAGCTTATACAGGGACGAGCAGTACTTC
TRBJ1-1 NA TRBV7-3 NA CASSLGRNTEAFF TGTGCCAGCAGCTTAGGCAGGAACACTGAAGCTTTCTTT
TRBJ2-7 once TRBV28 TRBD1 CATRQGAYEQYF TGTGCCACCCGACAGGGAGCCTACGAGCAGTACTTC
TRBJ2-1 NA TRBV30 TRBD2 CAWRVGTSVNEQFF TGTGCCTGGAGGGTGGGGACTAGCGTCAATGAGCAGTTCTTC
TRBJ2-2 NA TRBV10-3 NA CAMTGTSTGELFF TGTGCCATGACCGGGACTTCCACCGGGGAGCTGTTTTTT
TRBJ2-7 NA TRBV18 NA CASSSGGQSFSYEQYF TGTGCCAGCTCAAGTGGCGGGCAGAGCTTCTCCTACGAGCAGTACTTC
TRBJ1-4 NA TRBV5-6 TRBD1 CASFLRGINEKLFF TGTGCCAGCTTCCTCAGGGGGATTAATGAAAAACTGTTTTTT
TRBJ2-1 NA TRBV2 TRBD2 CASRGTSEFYNEQFF TGTGCCAGCAGGGGGACTAGCGAGTTCTACAATGAGCAGTTCTTC
TRBJ2-3 NA TRBV7-9 NA CASSLVLDTDTQYF TGTGCCAGCAGCTTAGTGCTAGACACAGATACGCAGTATTTT
TRBJ2-1 NA TRBV7-6 NA CASSLRLDTYNEQFF TGTGCCAGCAGCTTACGACTGGATACGTACAATGAGCAGTTCTTC
TRBJ2-1 NA TRBV30 TRBD2 CACRTSGAPNEQFF TGTGCCTGTCGGACTAGCGGGGCCCCCAATGAGCAGTTCTTC
TRBJ2-7 NA TRBV10-2 NA CASIPTGGLSEQYF TGCGCCAGCATACCGACAGGAGGTCTTAGCGAGCAGTACTTC
TRBJ2-7 NA TRBV7-3 TRBD2 CASSLPGLAAYEQYF TGTGCCAGCAGCCTACCGGGACTAGCGGCCTACGAGCAGTACTTC
TRBJ2-7 NA TRBV27 TRBD2 CASSFSSGESSYEQYF TGTGCCAGCAGTTTCTCTAGCGGGGAGAGCTCCTACGAGCAGTACTTC
TRBJ2-7 NA TRBV6-6 NA CASSYSLAPSYEQYF TGTGCCAGCAGTTACTCCTTAGCCCCTTCCTACGAGCAGTACTTC
TRBJ2-7 NA TRBV5-1 NA CASSPIGSSYEQYF TGCGCCAGCAGCCCGATTGGCAGTTCCTACGAGCAGTACTTC
TRBJ1-2 NA TRBV9 TRBD1 CASSVRGQGHWGYTF TGTGCCAGCAGCGTGAGGGGACAGGGGCATTGGGGCTACACCTTC
TRBJ2-7 NA TRBV13 TRBD1 CASSLGGTGSYEQYF TGTGCCAGCAGCTTGGGTGGGACAGGGTCCTACGAGCAGTACTTC
TRBJ2-1 NA TRBV11-2 TRBD2 CASSSGTSGRMDEQFF TGTGCCAGCAGCTCTGGGACTAGCGGGAGAATGGATGAGCAGTTCTTC
TRBJ2-3 NA TRBV14 NA CASSQLLTDTQYF TGTGCCAGCAGCCAACTCCTCACAGATACGCAGTATTTT
TRBJ1-2 NA TRBV6-6 NA CASSSTLDTGGYTF TGTGCCAGCAGTTCGACCCTAGATACAGGGGGCTACACCTTC
TRBJ1-5 NA TRBV30 NA CAWGDSNQPQHF TGTGCCTGGGGAGATAGCAATCAGCCCCAGCATTTT
TRBJ1-5 NA TRBV12-5 TRBD1 CASGPTRQGSNQPQHF TGTGCTAGTGGTCCCACTAGACAGGGAAGCAATCAGCCCCAGCATTTT
TRBJ2-7 NA TRBV18 TRBD1 CASSPRQGVHEQYF TGTGCCAGCTCACCACGACAGGGTGTCCACGAGCAGTACTTC
TRBJ2-1 NA TRBV9 NA CASGSPYNEQFF TGTGCCAGCGGGAGTCCCTACAATGAGCAGTTCTTC
TRBJ2-7 NA TRBV5-1 NA CASSLDQAALYEQYF TGCGCCAGCAGCTTGGATCAAGCGGCCCTCTACGAGCAGTACTTC
TRBJ2-1 NA TRBV9 NA CASSVDLGALSSYNEQFF TGTGCCAGCAGCGTAGATCTTGGGGCATTGAGCTCCTACAATGAGCAGTTCTTC
TRBJ2-1 NA TRBV10-3 NA CAISGGYNEQFF TGTGCCATCAGTGGCGGTTACAATGAGCAGTTCTTC
TRBJ1-1 NA TRBV4-1 NA CASSQATGTFFTEAFF TGCGCCAGCAGCCAAGCTACCGGGACATTCTTCACTGAAGCTTTCTTT
TRBJ1-2 NA TRBV6-1 TRBD1 CASSHTGEIYGYTF TGTGCCAGCAGTCACACAGGGGAAATATACGGCTACACCTTC
TRBJ2-7 NA TRBV30 NA CAWSVSGFYEQYF TGTGCCTGGAGTGTCAGCGGTTTCTACGAGCAGTACTTC
TRBJ2-7 NA TRBV7-8 TRBD1 CASSFRDSSYEQYF TGTGCCAGCAGCTTCCGGGACAGCTCCTACGAGCAGTACTTC
TRBJ2-7 NA TRBV5-1 TRBD2 CASSTTSGRAYEQYF TGCGCCAGCAGCACCACTAGCGGGAGGGCGTACGAGCAGTACTTC
TRBJ2-1 NA TRBV5-4 TRBD2 CASSLSAGVYNEQFF TGTGCCAGCAGCTTGTCAGCGGGAGTGTACAATGAGCAGTTCTTC
TRBJ2-7 NA TRBV27 TRBD2 CASRGTSGRDEQYF TGTGCCAGTCGCGGGACTAGCGGGAGAGACGAGCAGTACTTC
TRBJ2-3 NA TRBV18 TRBD2 CASSPQTSGSDTQYF TGTGCCAGCTCACCCCAAACTAGCGGGTCAGATACGCAGTATTTT
TRBJ1-2 NA TRBV30 TRBD1 CAWTRDRGKGYGYTF TGTGCCTGGACCAGGGACAGGGGGAAAGGATATGGCTACACCTTC
TRBJ2-7 NA TRBV9 TRBD1 CATRGGTGSHEQYF TGTGCCACCCGAGGGGGGACAGGGAGCCACGAGCAGTACTTC
TRBJ2-5 NA TRBV29-1 TRBD2 CSVESLAGVNEETQYF TGCAGCGTTGAAAGTTTAGCGGGAGTTAATGAGGAGACCCAGTACTTC
TRBJ2-7 NA TRBV5-1 TRBD1 CASSGTGTGNYEQYF TGCGCCAGCAGCGGAACCGGGACAGGGAACTACGAGCAGTACTTC
TRBJ2-7 NA TRBV7-9 TRBD2 CASSFGRETYEQYF TGTGCCAGCAGCTTTGGGCGGGAGACCTACGAGCAGTACTTC
TRBJ2-7 NA TRBV11-3 NA CASSLEAGIYEQYF TGTGCCAGCAGCTTAGAGGCAGGAATCTACGAGCAGTACTTC
TRBJ1-2 NA TRBV6-6 NA CASSPQVNYGYTF TGTGCCAGCAGTCCTCAGGTTAACTATGGCTACACCTTC
TRBJ2-3 NA TRBV4-2 TRBD2 CASSQPGLAGPTDTQYF TGTGCCAGCAGCCAACCGGGACTAGCGGGACCCACAGATACGCAGTATTTT
TRBJ2-1 NA TRBV29-1 NA CSVEVLANEQFF TGCAGCGTTGAAGTTCTAGCGAATGAGCAGTTCTTC